The 29 T cell receptor beta chains below come from one sample, sequenced in a study of T cells in Graves' hyperthyroidism and ophthalmopathy. There were TCR beta CDR3 regions amplified from RNA transcripts. The primer set for the first-round RT-PCR of the TCR CDR3 was HTBI. One entry per CDR3 protein results from TCRdb running MiXCR on the multiplex PCR reads. Of hundreds of thousands of distinct CDR3 sequences listed, around 21% are singletons. Sequencing was carried out using blood. The receptors shown here come from a man aged 25 to 40 with Graves' ophthalmopathy.

The gene calls are TRBV20-1 and TRBJ2-2, with 9 bases matching TRBD2. V shed 8 bases, J shed 7 bases, and the junction held 17 bases outside the gene matches. Germline CDR1 is DFQATT and CDR2 is SNEGSKA (reference sequence). The CDR3 sequence is 16 residues long. DNA of the CDR3: TGCAGTCTGGGGGGGGGGAGCGGGAGGCCCCACGGGGAGCTGTTTTTT. It codes for CSLGGGSGRPHGELFF.

The table lists this clonotype with many counts. The rearrangement joins TRBV7-2 to TRBJ2-3; 9 bases are shared with TRBD1. Germline V gives CDR1 SGHTA, CDR2 FQGNSA. The trim removed 4 bases at V and 4 bases at J, leaving 6 bases unmatched. The CDR3 extends over 15 amino acids. The CDR3 loop reads CASSSQQGAADTQYF. The CDR3 nucleotides read TGTGCCAGCAGCTCACAACAGGGGGCCGCAGATACGCAGTATTTT.

The CDR3, as DNA: TGTGCCAGCGACCAGAACACTGAAGCTTTCTTT. It is translated as CASDQNTEAFF. The chain links TRBV7-9 to TRBJ1-1; D is ambiguous. V was cut by 8 bases and J by 1 base, with 5 bases left in between. Germline V gene lookup returns CDR1 SEHNR and CDR2 FQNEAQ (reference sequence). This CDR3 region has 11 residues.

This clonotype was detected ten times or more. The chain links TRBV12-3 or TRBV12-4 to TRBJ2-1; 10 positions agree with TRBD2. V was pared by 6 bases and J by 8 bases, with 10 bases of the junction left unmatched. This CDR3 comprises 15 residues. The CDR3 sequence is CASSPALAGAHEQFF. Here the CDR3 DNA reads TGTGCCAGCAGCCCGGCCCTAGCGGGAGCCCATGAGCAGTTCTTC.

This clonotype was counted at least ten times. This chain links TRBV7-9 with TRBJ2-2; no definite D call. CDR3 length: 13 amino acids. V lost 5 bases, J lost 8 bases, and 12 bases lay in between. Germline CDR1 reads SEHNR; CDR2 reads FQNEAQ (reference sequence). The CDR3 DNA reads TGTGCCAGCAGCCCTAGGACGAATGGGGAGCTGTTTTTT. Translated, it gives CASSPRTNGELFF.

This clonotype was observed at least ten times. V usage is TRBV5-1 and J usage is TRBJ2-2; D remains unclear. Trimming took off 5 bases at V and 1 base at J, with 3 bases between the two ends. The CDR3 is 12 amino acids. Germline V gene lookup returns CDR1 SGHRS and CDR2 YFSETQ. The DNA of the CDR3 is TGCGCCAGCAGTGGGAACACCGGGGAGCTGTTTTTT. This gives the protein CASSGNTGELFF.

The V and J genes are TRBV15 and TRBJ2-1, with 9 bases aligning to TRBD1. CDR1 is LNHNV, CDR2 YYDKDF, per germline (reference sequence). V lost 5 bases to trimming and J lost 5 bases; unmatched junction nucleotides: 7. The CDR3 is 15 residues long. The CDR3 spells CATSPRQGVDNEQFF. The CDR3 region has the DNA TGTGCCACCAGCCCCCGACAGGGGGTGGACAATGAGCAGTTCTTC.

There are a few counts of this clonotype. The V gene is TRBV6-6, the J gene TRBJ2-3, with D hard to call. Trimming removed 0 bases at V and 4 bases at J, with 14 bases between. This CDR3 has 16 residues. CDR1 is MNHNY and CDR2 is SVGAGI in the germline V gene (reference sequence). CDR3 amino acids: CASSYSLTELPDTQYF. The CDR3 DNA sequence: TGTGCCAGCAGTTACTCCTTGACCGAGCTTCCAGATACGCAGTATTTT.

This clonotype occurred a few times. The chain uses TRBV18 and TRBJ2-7; possible D gene TRBD2, 5 bases. The CDR3 contains 14 residues. The germline V and J ends were trimmed by 3 bases and 3 bases, with 12 bases remaining between them. Germline values: CDR1 KGHSH, CDR2 LQKENI. In DNA, the CDR3 is TGTGCCAGCTCACCCGGGGTCCGGAACTACGAGCAGTACTTC. Its translation: CASSPGVRNYEQYF.

This clonotype came up a few times. The V gene is TRBV6-6, the J gene TRBJ1-4; D possibly corresponds to TRBD1 (5 bases). The CDR3 has 14 residues. Germline CDR1 MNHNY, CDR2 SVGAGI (reference sequence). The V end lost 2 bases, the J end lost 4 bases, and 8 bases lay between the germline ends. DNA of the CDR3: TGTGCCAGCAGTTACAGGGGAGGTAATGAAAAACTGTTTTTT. It encodes CASSYRGGNEKLFF.

This clonotype was observed a few times. The chain links TRBV6-2 or TRBV6-3 to TRBJ2-1; 8 nucleotides align to TRBD1. V lost 2 bases to trimming and J lost 6 bases; unmatched junction nucleotides: 0. From germline, CDR1 is MNHEY and CDR2 SVGEGT. The CDR3 covers 13 residues. CDR3 DNA: TGTGCCAGCAGTTACGACAGGGGCAATGAGCAGTTCTTC. Translated, it gives CASSYDRGNEQFF.

This clonotype was seen at least ten times. The rearrangement joins TRBV5-1 to TRBJ2-1, with no clear D. The V gene's germline CDR1 is SGHRS and CDR2 YFSETQ. This CDR3 comprises 12 residues. Trimming stripped 0 bases from V and 4 bases from J, with 2 bases between. The CDR3 DNA is TGCGCCAGCAGCTTGGAGTACAATGAGCAGTTCTTC. Translated, it gives CASSLEYNEQFF. The full variable domain, completed using reference TRBV5-1 and TRBJ2-1, is KAGVTQTPRYLIKTRGQQVTLSCSPISGHRSVSWYQQTPGQGLQFLFEYFSETQRNKGNFPGRFSGRQFSNSRSEMNVSTLELGDSALYLCASSLEYNEQFFGPGTRLTVL.

The genes are TRBV6-4 and TRBJ1-2; 7 nucleotides align to TRBD1. The CDR3 sequence is 14 residues long. Trimming removed 6 bases from V and 8 bases from J; junction bases left unmatched: 12. From germline, CDR1 is MRHNA and CDR2 SNTAGT. The CDR3 DNA follows: TGTGCCAGCAGCCGGACAGGAACTTCTGGAGGCTACACCTTC. Translation: CASSRTGTSGGYTF.

This clonotype was recorded at least ten times. The rearrangement uses TRBV3-1 and TRBJ1-1, with TRBD1 as a possible D gene (6 bases). The germline V gene encodes CDR1 LGHDT and CDR2 YNNKEL (reference sequence). Trimming left V 1 base short and J 1 base short, with 10 bases between. The CDR3 extends over 15 amino acids. In DNA, the CDR3 is TGTGCCAGCAGCCAAGTTGGACAGCAGAACACTGAAGCTTTCTTT. Translated, it gives CASSQVGQQNTEAFF.

The rearrangement uses TRBV19 and TRBJ2-1; 10 bases align to TRBD2. Unmatched junction bases numbered 2, after V lost 3 bases and J lost 0 bases. CDR1 is LNHDA, CDR2 SQIVND, per germline (reference sequence). The CDR3 has 16 residues. CDR3 region: CASSMSSGSSYNEQFF. CDR3 DNA: TGTGCCAGTAGTATGTCTAGCGGGAGCTCCTACAATGAGCAGTTCTTC.

This chain uses TRBV18 with TRBJ2-1; 8 positions agree with TRBD2. The J segment lost 6 bases and the V segment lost 3 bases, leaving 13 bases of the junction unmatched. Germline V gives CDR1 KGHSH, CDR2 LQKENI. CDR3 length: 17 amino acids. CDR3 bases: TGTGCCAGCTCACCCCCGGGCCCGGGAGGGCCATCCAATGAGCAGTTCTTC. Translated: CASSPPGPGGPSNEQFF.

This clonotype occurred many times. The V call is TRBV3-1, the J call TRBJ2-2; D may be TRBD1 or TRBD2 (5 bases each). The germline gives CDR1 LGHDT, CDR2 YNNKEL (reference sequence). CDR3 size: 16 residues. The V gene lost 6 bases and the J gene lost 0 bases, with 14 bases spanning the gap. CDR3: CASSPGGQANTGELFF. The CDR3 coding sequence is TGTGCCAGCAGTCCTGGAGGACAAGCGAACACCGGGGAGCTGTTTTTT.

This clonotype showed up just a few times. The rearrangement joins TRBV24-1 to TRBJ2-7, with D possibly TRBD2 on 6 matching bases. The germline V gene encodes CDR1 KGHDR and CDR2 SFDVKD. The CDR3 has 16 amino acids. Trimming shortened V by 1 base and J by 3 bases, and 15 bases separated the two germline ends. For the CDR3, the DNA is TGTGCCACCAGTGATTTAATTGATGGGGGGATCTACGAGCAGTACTTC. Translating it yields CATSDLIDGGIYEQYF.

This clonotype was picked up a small number of times. This rearrangement joins TRBV6-1 to TRBJ2-1; 11 nucleotides match TRBD2. V shed 1 base and J 6 bases; nucleotides not matched to a gene: 11. Germline V gene lookup returns CDR1 MNHNS and CDR2 SASEGT. The CDR3 runs 18 residues. The CDR3 loop is CASSEVAGGSGEFNEQFF. The CDR3 nucleotides are TGTGCCAGCAGTGAAGTAGCGGGAGGGTCTGGGGAATTCAATGAGCAGTTCTTC.

The rearrangement uses TRBV27 and TRBJ1-2, with 9 positions matching TRBD1. V lost 10 bases to trimming and J lost 6 bases; unmatched junction nucleotides: 6. CDR1 and CDR2 from the germline V gene are MNHEY and SMNVEV (reference sequence). CDR3 length: 12 amino acids. For the CDR3, the DNA is TGTGCCACCCCGGACAGGGGCGATGGCTACACCTTC. Amino acid sequence: CATPDRGDGYTF.

The rearrangement joins TRBV4-1 to TRBJ1-1; D is possibly TRBD1 (6 bases). Trimming shortened V by 4 bases and J by 6 bases, and 15 bases separated the two germline ends. Per germline, CDR1 MGHRA and CDR2 YSYEKL. CDR3 length: 14 residues. CDR3 region: CASSLNLGGPEAFF. The CDR3 DNA follows: TGCGCCAGCAGCCTTAACTTAGGGGGACCTGAAGCTTTCTTT.

This clonotype was seen repeatedly, ten times or more. J is TRBJ2-7 and V is TRBV28; the D gene is possibly TRBD2 (7 bases). Germline values: CDR1 MDHEN, CDR2 SYDVKM. The CDR3 length is 13 residues. V lost 5 bases and J 2 bases, leaving 10 bases between the germline ends. The CDR3 protein is CASSGGDTYEQYF. CDR3 nucleotides: TGTGCCAGCAGTGGGGGGGACACCTACGAGCAGTACTTC. Full variable domain (rest looked up from reference TRBV28 and TRBJ2-7): DVKVTQSSRYLVKRTGEKVFLECVQDMDHENMFWYRQDPGLGLRLIYFSYDVKMKEKGDIPEGYSVSREKKERFSLILESASTNQTSMYLCASSGGDTYEQYFGPGTRLTVT.

V usage is TRBV2 and J usage is TRBJ2-2; no firm D call. V lost 2 bases to trimming and J lost 5 bases, with 6 bases between them. The CDR3 totals 13 residues. CDR1 and CDR2 (germline): SNHLY, FYNNEI. The CDR3 reads CASSESVTGELFF. CDR3 sequence (DNA): TGTGCCAGCAGTGAATCTGTAACCGGGGAGCTGTTTTTT. Full variable domain (missing parts from reference TRBV2 and TRBJ2-2): EPEVTQTPSHQVTQMGQEVILRCVPISNHLYFYWYRQILGQKVEFLVSFYNNEISEKSEIFDDQFSVERPDGSNFTLKIRSTKLEDSAMYFCASSESVTGELFFGEGSRLTVL.

In this sample, this clonotype turned up many times. CDR3 bases: TGTGCCAGCAGCCCTCGGGGGACTAGGGTTCCGGGGGAGCAGTACTTC. Encoded protein: CASSPRGTRVPGEQYF. J is TRBJ2-7 and V is TRBV7-2; 8 bases align to TRBD2. The germline CDR1 and CDR2 sequences are SGHTA and FQGNSA. The CDR3 is made up of 16 amino acids. V dropped 5 bases and J dropped 7; count of bases not matched to a gene: 16.

This clonotype showed up many times. The chain couples TRBV2 to TRBJ1-2; no clear D. Germline values: CDR1 SNHLY, CDR2 FYNNEI. The CDR3 length is 14 residues. V lost 3 bases and J 7 bases, leaving 15 bases between the germline ends. The CDR3 region is CASSEVRQTSGYTF. In DNA form, the CDR3 reads TGTGCCAGCAGTGAGGTACGGCAAACGTCTGGCTACACCTTC.

This clonotype was detected ten times or more. The chain uses TRBV11-2 and TRBJ2-7, with 9 bases fitting TRBD1. Germline CDR1 reads SGHAT; CDR2 reads FQNNGV. With 2 bases clipped from V and 6 bases from J, the junction kept 8 bases outside the gene matches. The CDR3 contains 15 residues. This CDR3 reads CASSLTGQGSSEQYF. CDR3 DNA sequence: TGTGCCAGCAGCTTAACGGGACAGGGAAGCTCCGAGCAGTACTTC.

This clonotype was recorded a few times. The rearrangement joins TRBV18 to TRBJ2-3; maybe TRBD2 (6 bases). The CDR3 has 15 residues. Trimming cost V 5 bases and J 0 bases, with 12 bases left between them. Looked up from germline, CDR1 is KGHSH and CDR2 is LQKENI. The CDR3 DNA reads as TGTGCCAGCTCATCAGGGACTCGAAGCACAGATACGCAGTATTTT. Protein sequence: CASSSGTRSTDTQYF.

Note on this clonotype: A much larger clone differs by one base, so this may be a read error. V usage is TRBV20-1 and J usage is TRBJ2-1; D is ambiguous. The CDR3 is 12 residues long. Germline V gene lookup returns CDR1 DFQATT and CDR2 SNEGSKA (reference sequence). CDR3 DNA: TGCAGTGCTAGTCTGGGCTACAATGAGCGGTTCTTC. This codes for CSASLGYNERFF.

This clonotype has more than one count but fewer than ten. The V call is TRBV7-9, the J call TRBJ1-6, with D perhaps TRBD1 (6 bases). The CDR3 covers 13 residues. The germline V gene encodes CDR1 SEHNR and CDR2 FQNEAQ (reference sequence). Trimming removed 1 base at V and 10 bases at J, with 8 bases between. This CDR3 is CASSLGTDSPLHF. CDR3 DNA sequence: TGTGCCAGCAGCTTAGGGACAGACTCACCCCTCCACTTT.